The 18 T cell receptor beta chains below all came from one sample that was sequenced in a study of T cell responses to AZD1222 COVID-19 vaccine. The protocol was immunoSEQ multiplex PCR, while the TCRdb copy is restricted to in-frame clones and leaves out a portion. The table lists about 42,000 clones, roughly 88% of them singletons. This specimen was peripheral blood, taken 28 days after the second AZD1222 dose. These receptors were taken from an adult who received the AZD1222 COVID-19 vaccine.

J is TRBJ2-7 and V is TRBV5-1, with 7 bases matching TRBD2. The V and J ends lost 4 bases and 2 bases, in that order; junction bases with no gene match: 6. This CDR3 contains 14 residues. Germline V gives CDR1 SGHRS, CDR2 YFSETQ. CDR3 residues: CASSLSGVAYEQYF. The CDR3 region has the DNA TGCGCCAGCAGCCTCAGCGGGGTGGCCTACGAGCAGTACTTC.

This clone was seen once. This chain uses TRBV5-1 with TRBJ1-1; D ambiguous. This CDR3 spans 15 amino acids. Trimming took off 0 bases at V and 1 base at J, with 10 bases between the two ends. The V gene's germline CDR1 is SGHRS and CDR2 YFSETQ. The DNA of the CDR3 is TGCGCCAGCAGCTTGGAGTTGTCAGAGAACACTGAAGCTTTCTTT. The encoded protein is CASSLELSENTEAFF.

The chain combines TRBV7-2 with TRBJ2-1, with TRBD1 as a possible D gene (6 bases). The CDR3 has 15 residues. V lost 3 bases to trimming and J lost 0 bases, with 9 bases between them. From germline, CDR1 is SGHTA and CDR2 FQGNSA. CDR3 in amino acids: CASSFDRSSYNEQFF. The DNA for the CDR3 is TGTGCCAGCAGCTTCGACAGGAGCTCCTACAATGAGCAGTTCTTC.

The chain recombines TRBV24-1 with TRBJ2-5; 11 bases agree with TRBD2. J lost 5 bases, V lost 3 bases, and 7 bases had no gene match. Germline values: CDR1 KGHDR, CDR2 SFDVKD. The CDR3 is 16 residues long. CDR3 protein: CATSDGTSGWEETQYF. Here the CDR3 DNA reads TGTGCCACCAGTGATGGGACTAGCGGTTGGGAGGAGACCCAGTACTTC.

The gene calls are TRBV2 and TRBJ1-4; D is undetermined. This CDR3 contains 13 residues. Germline V lookup: CDR1 SNHLY, CDR2 FYNNEI. Trimming took 11 bases from V and 3 from J, leaving 13 bases between them. CDR3 bases: TGTGCCGGCCGGGTTTTTGCTAATGAAAAACTGTTTTTT. Protein sequence: CAGRVFANEKLFF.

This clone was picked up one time. This sequence joins TRBV27 and TRBJ1-1, with D maybe TRBD1 (6 bases). This CDR3 spans 13 amino acids. Per the germline V gene, CDR1 is MNHEY and CDR2 is SMNVEV (reference sequence). V was pared by 5 bases and J by 4 bases, with 11 bases between. The CDR3, as DNA: TGTGCCAGCAGTGAGCAGGGGCGCACTGAAGCTTTCTTT. It is translated as CASSEQGRTEAFF.

This chain links TRBV7-7 with TRBJ1-3; D call uncertain. Germline loops: CDR1 SSHAT, CDR2 FNYEAQ (reference sequence). This CDR3 has 15 amino acids. The V end lost 3 bases, the J end lost 0 bases, and 9 bases lay between the germline ends. CDR3 coding DNA: TGTGCCAGCAGCTTGGACGGAACCTCTGGAAACACCATATATTTT. Translating gives CASSLDGTSGNTIYF.

The chain carries TRBV19 and TRBJ1-2; 8 bases agree with TRBD1. V lost 6 bases and J lost 4; bases outside the gene matches: 10. Per the germline V gene, CDR1 is LNHDA and CDR2 is SQIVND (reference sequence). CDR3 length: 15 residues. CDR3 in DNA: TGTGCCAGTAGGGACCCAGGGGGCAGGGTCTATGGCTACACCTTC. Its protein is CASRDPGGRVYGYTF.

The rearrangement uses TRBV7-2 and TRBJ2-7; TRBD2 might be the D (6 bases). The V gene's germline CDR1 is SGHTA and CDR2 FQGNSA. The CDR3 runs to 13 residues. Between the trimmed V and J ends, which lost 6 bases and 12 bases, there was a span of 21 bases. The CDR3 is CASSRREATLPYF. Here the CDR3 DNA reads TGTGCCAGCAGTCGTAGGGAGGCAACCCTGCCGTACTTC.

The CDR3 here is CASSLAGDSPLGAFF. In DNA, the CDR3 is TGTGCCAGCAGCTTAGCGGGGGACTCACCTTTAGGAGCTTTCTTT. This sequence joins TRBV7-2 and TRBJ1-1, with D maybe TRBD1 (5 bases). CDR1 and CDR2 (germline): SGHTA, FQGNSA. Deletions cut 0 bases from V and 10 bases from J, with 18 bases between. The CDR3 sequence is 15 residues long.

The genes are TRBV7-2 and TRBJ1-5; unclear D gene. V shed 2 bases and J shed 4 bases, with 12 bases lying between them. The germline gives CDR1 SGHTA, CDR2 FQGNSA. This CDR3 contains 15 residues. The CDR3 region is CASSLLSGGNQPQHF. The CDR3 DNA sequence: TGTGCCAGCAGCTTATTATCAGGCGGGAATCAGCCCCAGCATTTT.

The genes are TRBV7-2 and TRBJ2-1; perhaps TRBD2 as D (6 bases). CDR1 is SGHTA, CDR2 FQGNSA, per germline. This CDR3 has 13 residues. The ends were cut back, 3 bases at V and 6 bases at J, with 9 bases in the middle. Here the CDR3 reads CASSLRGSNEQFF. For the CDR3, the DNA is TGTGCCAGCAGCTTGCGGGGTAGCAATGAGCAGTTCTTC. The variable domain in full, completed from reference TRBV7-2 and TRBJ2-1, reads GAGVSQSPSNKVTEKGKDVELRCDPISGHTALYWYRQSLGQGLEFLIYFQGNSAPDKSGLPSDRFSAERTGGSVSTLTIQRTQQEDSAVYLCASSLRGSNEQFFGPGTRLTVL.

V gene TRBV18 combines with J gene TRBJ2-1; D is ambiguous. Germline values: CDR1 KGHSH, CDR2 LQKENI. V was cut by 3 bases and J by 1 base, with 7 bases left in between. This CDR3 region has 14 residues. The CDR3 here is CASSPTASYNEQFF. The CDR3 DNA follows: TGTGCCAGCTCACCCACAGCTTCCTACAATGAGCAGTTCTTC.

The J gene is TRBJ1-3, the V gene TRBV29-1; D uncertain. The CDR3 consists of 13 residues. The V end was cut by 5 bases, the J end by 0 bases, with 8 bases between. The V gene's germline CDR1 is SQVTM and CDR2 ANQGSEA. The chain's CDR3 is CSVQKSSGNTIYF. The CDR3 DNA sequence: TGCAGCGTTCAGAAAAGCTCTGGAAACACCATATATTTT.

J is TRBJ1-1 and V is TRBV9; D gene unclear. Germline V gives CDR1 SGDLS, CDR2 YYNGEE. Between the trimmed V and J ends, which lost 4 bases and 1 base, there was a span of 8 bases. This CDR3 contains 13 residues. CDR3 bases: TGTGCCAGCAGCCCCGATCCGAACACTGAAGCTTTCTTT. This translates into CASSPDPNTEAFF.

This clone was observed a single time. The rearrangement links TRBV7-9 to TRBJ1-1; D is unclear. The CDR3 is 13 amino acids. V was cut by 4 bases and J by 1 base, with 7 bases left in between. Germline V gene sequence: CDR1 SEHNR, CDR2 FQNEAQ (reference sequence). The CDR3 sequence is CASSSQKNTEAFF. In DNA, the CDR3 is TGTGCCAGCAGCTCCCAGAAGAACACTGAAGCTTTCTTT.

This clone was counted only a few times. The chain links TRBV28 to TRBJ2-4; TRBD1 aligns across 9 bases. The CDR3 totals 18 residues. CDR1 and CDR2 from the germline V gene are MDHEN and SYDVKM. With V trimmed by 4 bases and J by 1 base, 11 bases remained unmatched. The CDR3 loop reads CASSSFSGTGIAKNIQYF. CDR3 DNA: TGTGCCAGCAGTTCCTTTTCCGGGACAGGGATCGCCAAAAACATTCAGTACTTC. Using reference TRBV28 and TRBJ2-4 for the parts outside the CDR3, the full variable domain is DVKVTQSSRYLVKRTGEKVFLECVQDMDHENMFWYRQDPGLGLRLIYFSYDVKMKEKGDIPEGYSVSREKKERFSLILESASTNQTSMYLCASSSFSGTGIAKNIQYFGAGTRLSVL.

This clone came up a few times. J is TRBJ2-1 and V is TRBV3-1 (or the pseudogene TRBV3-2); perhaps TRBD2 as D (6 bases). The V gene lost 3 bases and the J gene lost 1 base, with 13 bases spanning the gap. The germline CDR1 and CDR2 sequences are LGHDT and YNNKEL (reference sequence). The CDR3 totals 16 residues. The DNA for the CDR3 is TGTGCCAGCAGCCACCTTAGCGGACCTTCCTACAATGAGCAGTTCTTC. This sequence encodes CASSHLSGPSYNEQFF.